This TCR beta chain was identified in a study of T cell responses to AZD1222 COVID-19 vaccine. Whole-study results and caveats: Vaccine-associated CD4 TCRs spanned spike, dominant at 160-218 and 743-854. Repertoire sampling occurred only after the peak T cell response. Reports indicate that nearly half of spike-specific TCRs are directed at unmutated variant regions. Most donors were white British, females outnumbered males, and clonal diversity was possibly underestimated.

Produced via immunoSEQ multiplex PCR; TCRdb's table is partial and in-frame only. The sample holds about 120,000 clones, 80% to 95% seen once. As regards this clone: Its specificity is not known.

The CDR3 contains 16 residues. Germline V gene lookup returns CDR1 LGHDT and CDR2 YNNKEL (reference sequence). V was trimmed by 1 base and J by 0 bases, leaving 10 bases between them. The TCR was taken from an adult who received the MenACWY meningococcal vaccine as a control. This chain uses TRBV3-1 (or the pseudogene TRBV3-2) with TRBJ1-3, with D unresolved. The sample consisted of peripheral blood, taken 28 days after the second dose of the MenACWY control vaccine. CDR3 amino acids: CASSQATSDSGNTIYF. The CDR3, as DNA: TGTGCCAGCAGCCAAGCTACATCTGACTCTGGAAACACCATATATTTT.